Listed below are T cell receptor beta chains from one sample, sequenced in a study of T cells after yellow fever vaccination. TCRdb reprocessed the 5' RACE reads with MiXCR, giving one entry per CDR3 protein. The sample holds around 300,000 distinct CDR3 sequences, about an eighth seen once. Specimen: CD4+ T cells sorted from PBMCs, collected 45 days after the yellow fever booster vaccination. These receptors were obtained from a man in his thirties or forties who received the YFV17D yellow fever vaccine. Each CDR3 is given with its conserved first and last residue. D genes are given only for firm matches. Clone sizes are given selectively: once, few, many, or a class where the clone is expanded.

V gene	D gene	J gene	clone size	CDR3 protein	CDR3 DNA
TRBV5-1	-	TRBJ1-6	-	CASSDGTSPLHF	TGCGCCAGCAGCGACGGAACCTCACCCCTCCACTTT
TRBV6-5	-	TRBJ2-4	-	CASSYSKGEYTKNIQYF	TGTGCCAGCAGTTACTCGAAGGGGGAGTATACCAAAAACATTCAGTACTTC
TRBV5-5	TRBD1	TRBJ2-1	-	CASSLEGPRDRGINEQFF	TGTGCCAGCAGCTTGGAAGGGCCCCGGGACAGGGGGATCAATGAGCAGTTCTTC
TRBV12-3/TRBV12-4	TRBD2	TRBJ2-1	-	CASSLFSGTTFF	TGTGCCAGCAGTCTATTTAGCGGGACGACGTTCTTC
TRBV4-1	TRBD2	TRBJ2-3	-	CASSQRPGGVAGESDTQYF	TGCGCCAGCAGCCAACGTCCCGGGGGGGTAGCGGGAGAATCAGATACGCAGTATTTT
TRBV5-1	TRBD1	TRBJ2-1	-	CASSGSGQGAGEQFF	TGCGCCAGCAGCGGGTCAGGGCAGGGGGCTGGAGAGCAGTTCTTC
TRBV20-1	TRBD1	TRBJ1-1	few	CSAGLTGSAEAFF	TGCAGTGCTGGTTTGACAGGGAGCGCTGAAGCTTTCTTT
TRBV7-9	-	TRBJ1-1	-	CASSIYTEAFF	TGTGCCAGCAGCATCTACACTGAAGCTTTCTTT
TRBV10-1	-	TRBJ2-1	few	CASSEQQGRRYNEQFF	TGCGCCAGCAGTGAACAACAGGGAAGAAGGTACAATGAGCAGTTCTTC
TRBV5-1	TRBD2	TRBJ2-7	few	CASSLFGRESEQYF	TGCGCCAGCAGCTTGTTTGGGCGGGAGAGCGAGCAGTACTTC
TRBV11-2	-	TRBJ2-3	few	CASTPGFTDTQYF	TGTGCCAGCACCCCAGGGTTTACAGATACGCAGTATTTT
TRBV25-1	-	TRBJ1-2	few	CASSESKRGTSYGYTF	TGTGCCAGCAGTGAGTCTAAAAGGGGCACCTCCTATGGCTACACCTTC
TRBV28	-	TRBJ2-7	-	CASSLRFPLGEQYF	TGTGCCAGCAGTTTGCGGTTTCCGTTGGGGGAGCAGTACTTC
TRBV5-1	-	TRBJ2-5	few	CASSRGPRGLQETQYF	TGCGCCAGCAGCCGGGGGCCCAGAGGTCTACAAGAGACCCAGTACTTC
TRBV15	TRBD1	TRBJ2-2	once	CATYGQGAGELFF	TGTGCCACTTACGGACAGGGCGCCGGGGAGCTGTTTTTT
TRBV20-1	TRBD2	TRBJ2-1	many	CSASPLAGGHNEQFF	TGCAGTGCTAGCCCGCTAGCGGGAGGCCACAATGAGCAGTTCTTC
TRBV9	-	TRBJ1-4	-	CASSVAPEGEKLFF	TGTGCCAGCAGCGTAGCCCCGGAGGGTGAAAAACTGTTTTTT
TRBV6-1	TRBD2	TRBJ2-1	few	CASSPRALAGDAVEQFF	TGTGCCAGCAGCCCGCGCGCTCTAGCGGGCGATGCGGTTGAGCAGTTCTTC
TRBV20-1	-	TRBJ2-5	few	CSVGRRPETQYF	TGCAGTGTGGGCAGGCGCCCGGAGACCCAGTACTTC
TRBV7-2	TRBD2	TRBJ2-1	few	CASSLGGGSVGEQFF	TGTGCCAGCAGCTTAGGGGGCGGGAGCGTAGGTGAGCAGTTCTTC
TRBV29-1	-	TRBJ1-2	-	CSVERPSSGYTF	TGCAGCGTTGAAAGGCCTTCAAGTGGCTACACCTTC
TRBV11-2	TRBD1	TRBJ2-6	few	CASSLRAGTGMLGANVLTF	TGTGCCAGCAGCTTACGGGCTGGGACAGGGATGTTAGGGGCCAACGTCCTGACTTTC
TRBV11-2	-	TRBJ1-2	few	CASSRDRSGGYTF	TGTGCCAGCAGCCGTGACAGGTCGGGCGGCTACACCTTC
TRBV4-3	-	TRBJ2-1	-	CASSLLQSGDEQFF	TGCGCCAGCAGCCTACTACAATCGGGGGATGAGCAGTTCTTC
TRBV7-2	-	TRBJ2-7	few	CASSPGGKTGEQYF	TGTGCCAGCAGTCCAGGGGGGAAGACCGGCGAGCAGTACTTC
TRBV20-1	TRBD2	TRBJ2-1	many	CSARDVSSGRDNEQFF	TGCAGTGCTAGAGATGTTTCTAGCGGGAGAGACAATGAGCAGTTCTTC
TRBV6-1	-	TRBJ2-7	few	CASRPLGGSYEQYF	TGTGCCAGCAGGCCGTTGGGTGGTTCCTACGAGCAGTACTTC
TRBV4-2	-	TRBJ1-5	few	CASSRLGSGQPQHF	TGTGCCAGCAGCCGTTTGGGGTCAGGGCAGCCCCAGCATTTT
TRBV9	-	TRBJ1-3	-	CASSVGGAQGNTIYF	TGTGCCAGCAGCGTAGGGGGGGCGCAGGGAAACACCATATATTTT
TRBV7-2	-	TRBJ2-7	-	CASSLVTETYEQYF	TGTGCCAGCAGCTTAGTGACGGAGACCTACGAGCAGTACTTC
TRBV9	-	TRBJ1-3	-	CASSPSPQALSGNTIYF	TGTGCCAGCAGCCCCTCGCCCCAGGCCCTCTCTGGAAACACCATATATTTT
TRBV4-1	TRBD2	TRBJ2-2	-	CASSQGAGQGLSGELFF	TGCGCCAGCAGCCAAGGAGCGGGGCAGGGTTTGTCCGGGGAGCTGTTTTTT
TRBV7-9	TRBD1	TRBJ2-5	few	CASSPIRDRASQETQYF	TGTGCCAGCAGCCCAATCCGGGACAGGGCTTCTCAAGAGACCCAGTACTTC
TRBV5-1	TRBD2	TRBJ2-3	few	CASSQGAAGGTDTQYF	TGCGCCAGCAGCCAGGGAGCAGCGGGGGGCACAGATACGCAGTATTTT
TRBV28	TRBD2	TRBJ2-5	-	CASRSGLAGGRQETQYF	TGTGCCAGCAGGTCGGGACTAGCGGGAGGGAGGCAAGAGACCCAGTACTTC
TRBV6-1	TRBD2	TRBJ2-1	many	CASSRLAGGFEQFF	TGTGCCAGCAGCCGACTAGCGGGAGGCTTTGAGCAGTTCTTC
TRBV20-1	TRBD1	TRBJ1-1	-	CSAHRGESTEAFF	TGCAGTGCTCACAGGGGGGAAAGCACTGAAGCTTTCTTT
TRBV29-1	-	TRBJ2-5	few	CSVPRASGETQYF	TGCAGCGTACCTCGGGCCAGCGGAGAGACCCAGTACTTC
TRBV3-1	-	TRBJ2-7	-	CASSQESMREQYF	TGTGCCAGCAGCCAAGAGTCGATGCGCGAGCAGTACTTC
TRBV5-4	-	TRBJ2-7	-	CASSGKPGAVSYEQYF	TGTGCCAGCAGCGGGAAGCCCGGGGCGGTCTCCTACGAGCAGTACTTC